A single sample is the source of the 27 T cell receptor beta chains below, sequenced in a study of blood T cell repertoires in COVID-19. The table came from immunoSEQ multiplex PCR; TCRdb's copy has only in-frame clones and leaves some out. The data contain around 250,000 clones, about 87% of them singletons. The sample comprised PBMCs or T cells enriched from blood (not recorded which). These receptors were obtained from a woman between 50 and 59 years old who had recovered from COVID-19.

The rearrangement uses TRBV12-5 and TRBJ2-7, with 14 bases that match TRBD2. The CDR3 runs 18 residues. Looked up from germline, CDR1 is LGHNT and CDR2 is FRNRAP. The V and J ends lost 0 bases and 2 bases, in that order; junction bases with no gene match: 6. CDR3 sequence reads: CASGLVSRTSGRTYEQYF. The CDR3 DNA sequence: TGTGCTAGTGGTTTGGTATCCCGGACTAGCGGGAGGACCTACGAGCAGTACTTC.

This rearrangement joins TRBV5-1 to TRBJ1-1; perhaps TRBD1 as D (6 bases). The CDR3 loop spans 15 amino acids. Per germline, CDR1 SGHRS and CDR2 YFSETQ. V was cut by 3 bases and J by 10 bases, with 22 bases left in between. The CDR3 DNA reads as TGCGCCAGCAGCTCCGAAGGGGGTTCAGGTTATCCAGCTTTCTTT. This translates into CASSSEGGSGYPAFF.

The chain uses TRBV4-2 and TRBJ1-4, with D maybe TRBD1 (5 bases). This CDR3 is 16 amino acids long. Germline V lookup: CDR1 LGHNA, CDR2 YNFKEQ. The germline V and J ends were trimmed by 2 bases and 8 bases, with 18 bases remaining between them. The CDR3 protein is CASSQFGAREGEKLFF. Here the CDR3 DNA reads TGTGCCAGCAGCCAATTCGGGGCCAGGGAGGGCGAAAAACTGTTTTTT.

The rearrangement uses TRBV29-1 and TRBJ1-1, with TRBD1 matching 8 bases. The CDR3 extends over 13 amino acids. Germline assignment: CDR1 SQVTM and CDR2 ANQGSEA. With 2 bases clipped from V and 7 bases from J, the junction kept 6 bases outside the gene matches. CDR3 bases: TGCAGCGTTGAAAGGGTAGGACAGGGTGAAGCTTTCTTT. This translates into CSVERVGQGEAFF.

This chain connects TRBV18 to TRBJ1-1, with 7 bases lining up with TRBD1. J gave up 0 bases and V 6 bases, and 10 bases lay outside the gene matches. CDR3 size: 16 residues. Germline V CDR1 and CDR2: KGHSH, LQKENI. The CDR3 DNA reads as TGTGCCAGCTCTCTTGACAGGGCCTTCATGAACACTGAAGCTTTCTTT. This translates into CASSLDRAFMNTEAFF. The full variable domain, with the rest looked up from reference TRBV18 and TRBJ1-1, is NAGVMQNPRHLVRRRGQEARLRCSPMKGHSHVYWYRQLPEEGLKFMVYLQKENIIDESGMPKERFSAEFPKEGPSILRIQQVVRGDSAAYFCASSLDRAFMNTEAFFGQGTRLTVV.

The V gene is TRBV28, the J gene TRBJ2-1; 7 bases line up with TRBD1. Losses at the gene ends were 3 bases for V and 1 base for J; bases not matched to a gene: 9. Germline V lookup: CDR1 MDHEN, CDR2 SYDVKM. This CDR3 is built from 17 residues. CDR3 sequence: CASSLGLGDRSYNEQFF. The CDR3 DNA sequence: TGTGCCAGCAGTTTGGGGCTAGGGGACAGATCCTACAATGAGCAGTTCTTC.

The chain joins TRBV28 to TRBJ1-5; no clear D. The CDR3 spans 15 residues. Trimming took 3 bases from V and 5 from J, leaving 14 bases between them. Germline-derived CDR1 and CDR2 are MDHEN and SYDVKM. Written as DNA, the CDR3 is TGTGCCAGCAGTTTGAGTCCGCGGGGATATCAGCCCCAGCATTTT. It is translated as CASSLSPRGYQPQHF.

CDR3 protein: CASSSTGGVEETQYF. As DNA, the CDR3 is TGTGCCAGCAGCTCGACAGGGGGCGTAGAAGAGACCCAGTACTTC. The V gene is TRBV9, the J gene TRBJ2-5, with 10 positions matching TRBD1. The CDR3 spans 15 residues. V shed 4 bases, J shed 3 bases, and the junction held 6 bases outside the gene matches. Germline V gene data show CDR1 as SGDLS and CDR2 as YYNGEE.

The J gene is TRBJ2-6, the V gene TRBV30; D is possibly TRBD2 (5 bases). Trimming cost V 4 bases and J 0 bases, with 10 bases left between them. CDR3 size: 15 residues. The germline CDR1 and CDR2 sequences are GTSNPN and SVGIG (reference sequence). CDR3 nucleotide sequence: TGTGCCTGGATAAATCGGGGCTCTGGGGCCAACGTCCTGACTTTC. It yields the protein CAWINRGSGANVLTF.

This clone was seen just once. The V gene is TRBV30, the J gene TRBJ2-7; possible D gene TRBD1, 5 bases. The ends were cut back, 3 bases at V and 7 bases at J, with 19 bases in the middle. Germline V gene lookup returns CDR1 GTSNPN and CDR2 SVGIG (reference sequence). The CDR3 sequence is 14 residues long. The CDR3 is CAWSNRSPGGEQYF. CDR3 bases: TGTGCCTGGAGCAACAGGTCCCCCGGTGGGGAGCAGTACTTC.

The chain recombines TRBV4-1 with TRBJ2-7; a possible D gene is TRBD2 (5 bases). Looked up from germline, CDR1 is MGHRA and CDR2 is YSYEKL. Trimming left V 4 bases short and J 4 bases short, with 23 bases between. This CDR3 has 17 residues. The CDR3 spells CASSPTRAPDRLYEQYF. The CDR3 coding sequence is TGCGCCAGCAGCCCCACCCGGGCCCCCGACCGACTATACGAGCAGTACTTC.

The V gene is TRBV7-9, the J gene TRBJ2-3; TRBD1 agrees at 10 bases. In germline, CDR1 is SEHNR, CDR2 FQNEAQ (reference sequence). V shed 5 bases, J shed 8 bases, and the junction held 10 bases outside the gene matches. The CDR3 is made up of 15 amino acids. CDR3 in DNA: TGTGCCAGCAGCGCCGACAGGGGGCTAGGGGTTACGCAGTATTTT. Protein sequence: CASSADRGLGVTQYF.

The count of this clone is one. This chain uses TRBV3-1 (or the pseudogene TRBV3-2) with TRBJ1-6, with 9 positions matching TRBD1. The germline gives CDR1 LGHDT, CDR2 YNNKEL (reference sequence). This CDR3 region has 15 residues. Germline trimming cut 6 bases from V and 13 bases from J; bases unmatched to any gene: 13. The CDR3 bases are TGTGCCAGCAGACCCGCAACAGGGGGCGCAGCCCCCCTCCACTTT. It encodes CASRPATGGAAPLHF.

The gene calls are TRBV25-1 and TRBJ1-2; D is unresolved. Germline-derived CDR1 and CDR2 are MGHDK and SYGVNS. The CDR3 totals 9 residues. The CDR3 DNA sequence: TGTCCACTACCGGGGGGCTACACCTTC. The encoded protein is CPLPGGYTF.

The chain joins TRBV11-1 to TRBJ2-1; TRBD2 matches 7 bases. After removal of 2 bases from V and 4 bases from J, the junction contained 8 bases not matched to a gene. The CDR3 covers 16 residues. CDR1 is SGHAT and CDR2 is FQDESV in the germline V gene (reference sequence). The CDR3 spells CASSLLQTSSYNEQFF. The CDR3 DNA is TGTGCCAGCAGCTTATTGCAGACTAGCTCGTACAATGAGCAGTTCTTC.

This clone was counted a few times. The chain joins TRBV6-1 to TRBJ1-5; 9 bases agree with TRBD1. The length of the CDR3 is 17 residues. The ends lost 4 bases at V and 5 bases at J; junction bases unmatched: 12. CDR1 MNHNS and CDR2 SASEGT come from the germline V gene. DNA of the CDR3: TGTGCCAGCAGTGCCTTTGGGACAGGGCGGCTAGATCAGCCCCAGCATTTT. It yields the protein CASSAFGTGRLDQPQHF.

This sequence joins TRBV28 and TRBJ1-2; 7 positions match TRBD1. The J segment lost 4 bases and the V segment lost 6 bases, leaving 8 bases of the junction unmatched. The CDR3 covers 14 residues. Germline-derived CDR1 and CDR2 are MDHEN and SYDVKM. The CDR3 bases are TGTGCCAGCAGCTCCCAGGGGGATGGCTATGGCTACACCTTC. This sequence encodes CASSSQGDGYGYTF.

The V and J genes are TRBV3-1 (or the pseudogene TRBV3-2) and TRBJ2-2; TRBD1 matches 9 bases. Germline V gene lookup returns CDR1 LGHDT and CDR2 YNNKEL (reference sequence). The CDR3 is 15 residues long. V trimming: 4 bases; J trimming: 6 bases; junction bases outside the gene matches: 6. CDR3 protein: CASSPKTGGSGELFF. Written as DNA, the CDR3 is TGTGCCAGCAGCCCGAAGACAGGGGGGTCCGGGGAGCTGTTTTTT.

V usage is TRBV19 and J usage is TRBJ1-2; a weak D match, TRBD1 (5 bases). The germline V gene encodes CDR1 LNHDA and CDR2 SQIVND (reference sequence). V lost 9 bases and J 4 bases, leaving 12 bases between the germline ends. This CDR3 is built from 12 residues. The CDR3 sequence is CASRDSGYGYTF. DNA of the CDR3: TGTGCCAGCCGGGACTCAGGCTATGGCTACACCTTC. Based on the CDR3 plus reference TRBV19 and TRBJ1-2, the full variable domain is DGGITQSPKYLFRKEGQNVTLSCEQNLNHDAMYWYRQDPGQGLRLIYYSQIVNDFQKGDIAEGYSVSREKKESFPLTVTSAQKNPTAFYLCASRDSGYGYTFGSGTRLTVV.

The rearrangement uses TRBV6-2 or TRBV6-3 and TRBJ1-2, with D perhaps matching TRBD1 (6 bases). Germline CDR1 MNHEY, CDR2 SVGEGT. This CDR3 spans 14 amino acids. Trimming took off 3 bases at V and 3 bases at J, with 11 bases between the two ends. CDR3: CASSYSGGDYGYTF. The CDR3 DNA sequence: TGTGCCAGCAGTTATTCGGGGGGCGACTATGGCTACACCTTC.

The count of this clone is one. The V call is TRBV28, the J call TRBJ2-7; 9 bases are a match to TRBD1. The ends lost 6 bases at V and 2 bases at J; junction bases unmatched: 8. Germline assignment: CDR1 MDHEN and CDR2 SYDVKM. This CDR3 is built from 15 residues. The CDR3 reads CASRQYRGPTYEQYF. CDR3 sequence (DNA): TGTGCCAGCAGACAATACAGGGGGCCTACCTACGAGCAGTACTTC.

The V gene is TRBV2, the J gene TRBJ2-5, with TRBD1 as a possible D gene (5 bases). This CDR3 comprises 14 residues. Germline CDR1 and CDR2: SNHLY and FYNNEI. Trimming pared 7 bases from V and 4 bases from J, leaving 16 bases between. The CDR3 DNA is TGTGCCAGCACCTTCTGGGGCTCGGGAGAGACCCAGTACTTC. Translated: CASTFWGSGETQYF.

The chain couples TRBV7-8 to TRBJ2-7; 10 nucleotides agree with TRBD2. Germline CDR1 SGHVS, CDR2 FQNEAQ. Germline trimming cut 1 base from V and 6 bases from J; bases unmatched to any gene: 15. The length of the CDR3 is 18 residues. CDR3 in amino acids: CASSLVTYAGLANGEQYF. The CDR3 DNA reads as TGTGCCAGCAGCTTAGTTACTTACGCGGGACTAGCGAACGGCGAGCAGTACTTC.

The rearrangement uses TRBV9 and TRBJ1-6, with D possibly matching TRBD1 (5 bases). Germline lookup yields CDR1 SGDLS and CDR2 YYNGEE. The CDR3 runs to 14 residues. Trimming removed 2 bases at V and 7 bases at J, with 10 bases between. In DNA form, the CDR3 reads TGTGCCAGCAGCGTCGCAGGGAACAATTCACCCCTCCACTTT. This gives the protein CASSVAGNNSPLHF.

This clone was observed a single time. V and J are TRBV4-1 and TRBJ1-4, with TRBD1 matching over 7 bases. The germline gives CDR1 MGHRA, CDR2 YSYEKL. V lost 1 base and J lost 5; bases outside the gene matches: 4. The CDR3 loop spans 15 amino acids. The CDR3 region is CASSQAGTVNEKLFF. In nucleotides, the CDR3 is TGCGCCAGCAGCCAAGCCGGGACAGTCAATGAAAAACTGTTTTTT.

This chain connects TRBV4-2 to TRBJ1-5; 7 positions match TRBD1. This CDR3 is 15 amino acids long. CDR1 and CDR2 from the germline V gene are LGHNA and YNFKEQ. The junction had 1 base not matched to a gene; V was cut back by 2 bases and J by 0 bases. This chain's CDR3 is CASSQTGVSNQPQHF. In nucleotides, the CDR3 is TGTGCCAGCAGCCAAACAGGGGTTAGCAATCAGCCCCAGCATTTT.

This rearrangement joins TRBV3-1 (or the pseudogene TRBV3-2) to TRBJ2-3; D gene ambiguous. CDR1 is LGHDT, CDR2 YNNKEL, per germline (reference sequence). V lost 1 base to trimming and J lost 5 bases, with 7 bases between them. The CDR3 is 13 residues long. CDR3 loop: CASSQASRDTQYF. The CDR3 nucleotides read TGTGCCAGCAGCCAAGCTAGTCGAGATACGCAGTATTTT.